This TCR beta chain was sequenced for a study of T cell repertoires in cytomegalovirus infection. Overall study: Both CMV infection and a matching HLA type were indicated by public TCR beta signatures. Findings and limits, study-wide: CMV-specific TCR beta clonotypes restricted by HLA-C dominated the ex vivo response.

Details on this clonotype: Its antigen is unidentified.

TCRdb analysed the reads with MiXCR anew, one entry per CDR3 protein. Of around 170,000 distinct CDR3 sequences listed, 17% are singletons. Per germline, CDR1 SGHVS and CDR2 FQNEAQ. V lost 4 bases and J 0 bases, leaving 9 bases between the germline ends. CDR3 length: 14 amino acids. Sequenced material: CD8+ T cells from PBMCs. This chain joins TRBV7-8 and TRBJ2-5, with D maybe TRBD2 (5 bases). This clonotype was obtained from a human donor in good health (CMV status not recorded). Some clones in this sample may be carry-over from other donors' samples. The CDR3 bases are TGTGCCAGCAGCTCGGACGGGAACCAAGAGACCCAGTACTTC. Protein: CASSSDGNQETQYF.